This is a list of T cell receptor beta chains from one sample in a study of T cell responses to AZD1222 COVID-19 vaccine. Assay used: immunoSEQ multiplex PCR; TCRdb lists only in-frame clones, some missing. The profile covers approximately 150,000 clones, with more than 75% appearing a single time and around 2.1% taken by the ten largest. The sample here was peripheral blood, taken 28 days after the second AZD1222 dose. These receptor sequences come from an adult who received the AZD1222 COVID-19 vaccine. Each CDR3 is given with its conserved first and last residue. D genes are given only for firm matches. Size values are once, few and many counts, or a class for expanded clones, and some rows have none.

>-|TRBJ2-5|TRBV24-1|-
TGTGCCACCAGTGACCCCCGTGAGGTCGAGACCCAGTACTTC
CATSDPREVETQYF
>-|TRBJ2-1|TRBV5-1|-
TGCGCCAGCAGCGAGTACAATGAGCAGTTCTTC
CASSEYNEQFF
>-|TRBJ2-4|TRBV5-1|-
TGCGCCAGCAGCTTGGAAGTGGGATTAAACATTCAGTACTTC
CASSLEVGLNIQYF
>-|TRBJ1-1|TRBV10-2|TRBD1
TGCGCCAGCAGGAGGGGGCCGAATATGAACACTGAAGCTTTCTTT
CASRRGPNMNTEAFF
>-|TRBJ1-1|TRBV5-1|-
TGCGCCAGCAGCTCTGGACAGAAGAACACTGAAGCTTTCTTT
CASSSGQKNTEAFF
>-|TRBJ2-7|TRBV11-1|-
TGTGCCAGCAGCCTAGTGGAGCGAGAGCAGTACTTC
CASSLVEREQYF
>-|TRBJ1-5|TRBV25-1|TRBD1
TGTGCCAGCAGTTCCGGGACAGCTCAGCCCCAGCATTTT
CASSSGTAQPQHF
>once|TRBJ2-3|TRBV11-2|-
TGTGCCAGCAGCGAAAGGCGAGGGACGGATAACACAGATACGCAGTATTTT
CASSERRGTDNTDTQYF
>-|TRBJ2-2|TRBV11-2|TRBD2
TGTGCCAGCAGCCCACGGACTAGCGGGAGCACCGGGGAGCTGTTTTTT
CASSPRTSGSTGELFF
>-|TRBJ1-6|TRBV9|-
TGTGCCAGCAGCGTAGAGCCATTTTCACCCCTCCACTTT
CASSVEPFSPLHF
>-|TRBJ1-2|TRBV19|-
TGTGCCAGTAGTATAGGGTCCGGGGCCGTGGGGTCCACCTTC
CASSIGSGAVGSTF
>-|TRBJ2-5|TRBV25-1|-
TGTGCCAGCAGTGAATACGAGGGCTGGAAGGAGACCCAGTACTTC
CASSEYEGWKETQYF
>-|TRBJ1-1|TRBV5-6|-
TGTGCCAGCAGCTTAGGACCGCCTAACACTGAAGCTTTCTTT
CASSLGPPNTEAFF